This TCR beta chain was identified in a study of T cells in Graves' hyperthyroidism and ophthalmopathy. It was considered stable Graves' hyperthyroidism when ophthalmopathy did not progress within 18 months. Reasons for excluding patients were uncontrolled infection, other autoimmune disease, pregnancy or lactation. The CDR3 totals 15 residues. The ends were cut back, 2 bases at V and 9 bases at J, with 14 bases in the middle. Germline CDR1 reads LGHDT; CDR2 reads YNNKEL (reference sequence). What was amplified from RNA transcripts were TCR beta CDR3 regions. The HTBI primer set drove a first-round RT-PCR of the TCR CDR3. TCRdb re-called the multiplex PCR reads with MiXCR, one entry per CDR3 protein. The sample lists 600,000 to 750,000 distinct CDR3 sequences, 15% to 20% occurring once.

The TCR was taken from a man aged 45 to 65 with Graves' hyperthyroidism. The specimen was blood. The V and J genes are TRBV3-1 and TRBJ1-6; D is ambiguous. CDR3 coding DNA: TGTGCCAGCAGCCAAAGCATTATTAGTCCTTCACCCCTCCACTTT. Translation gives CASSQSIISPSPLHF. Full variable domain (remainder filled in from reference TRBV3-1 and TRBJ1-6): DTAVSQTPKYLVTQMGNDKSIKCEQNLGHDTMYWYKQDSKKFLKIMFSYNNKELIINETVPNRFSPKSPDKAHLNLHINSLELGDSAVYFCASSQSIISPSPLHFGNGTRLTVT.